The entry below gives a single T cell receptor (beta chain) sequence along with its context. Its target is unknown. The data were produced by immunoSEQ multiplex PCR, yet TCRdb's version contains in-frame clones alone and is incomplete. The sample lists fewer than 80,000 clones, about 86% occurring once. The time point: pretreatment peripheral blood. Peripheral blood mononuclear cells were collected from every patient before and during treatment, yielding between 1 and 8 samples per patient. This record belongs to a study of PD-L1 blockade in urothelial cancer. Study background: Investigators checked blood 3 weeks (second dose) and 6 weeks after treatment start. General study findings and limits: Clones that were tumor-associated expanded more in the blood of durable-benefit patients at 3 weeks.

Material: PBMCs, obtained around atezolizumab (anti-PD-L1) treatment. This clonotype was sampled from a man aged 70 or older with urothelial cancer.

The CDR3 nucleotides read TGTGCCAGCAGTACTATAGCGGGAGTGGAGACCCAGTACTTC. Translated, it gives CASSTIAGVETQYF. The chain combines TRBV6-1 with TRBJ2-5, with 9 bases fitting TRBD2. After removal of 5 bases from V and 5 bases from J, the junction contained 6 bases not matched to a gene. The CDR3 loop spans 14 amino acids. CDR1 and CDR2 (germline): MNHNS, SASEGT.